This T cell receptor (beta chain) comes out of a study of T-cell reconstitution after alpha-beta-depleted transplantation in children. A TCRbeta library incorporating unique molecular identifiers was prepared. Each CDR3 protein gets one entry after TCRdb re-called the PCR reads with MiXCR. The sample consists of a few hundred thousand distinct CDR3 sequences, approximately 10% of them appearing once. This clonotype showed up just a few times. In germline, CDR1 is MDHEN, CDR2 SYDVKM. CDR3 length: 15 amino acids. The sequences come from PBMCs from the stem cell graft donor, collected from the stem cell graft. The chain joins TRBV28 to TRBJ1-2; no clear D. The clonotype comes from a human donor who donated a stem cell graft to a child with acute lymphoblastic leukemia. CDR3 sequence: CATAPPGIINYGYTF. In nucleotides, the CDR3 is TGTGCAACAGCTCCTCCGGGGATTATAAACTATGGCTACACCTTC.